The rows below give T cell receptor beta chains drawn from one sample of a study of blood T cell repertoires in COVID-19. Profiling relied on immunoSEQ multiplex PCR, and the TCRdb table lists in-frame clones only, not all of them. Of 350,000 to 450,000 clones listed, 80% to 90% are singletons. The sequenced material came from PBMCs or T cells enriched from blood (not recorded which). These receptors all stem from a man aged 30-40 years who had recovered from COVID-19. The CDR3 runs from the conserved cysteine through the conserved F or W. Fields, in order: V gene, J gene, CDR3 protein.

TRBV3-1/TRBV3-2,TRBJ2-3,CASRPGTGTDTQYF
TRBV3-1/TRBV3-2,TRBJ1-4,CASSQSVDEKLFF
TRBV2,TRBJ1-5,CASTRDSNQPQHF
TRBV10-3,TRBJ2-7,CAIGLTSSYEQYF
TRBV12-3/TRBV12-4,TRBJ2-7,CASKAGAYEQYF
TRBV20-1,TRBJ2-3,CSASGAGGVGGDTQYF
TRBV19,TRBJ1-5,CASSAGVQPQHF
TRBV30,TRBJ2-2,CAEDGGGGELFF
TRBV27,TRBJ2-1,CASSLSGAGGINEQFF
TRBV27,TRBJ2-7,CASTSGGYEQYF
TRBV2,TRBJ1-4,CASSEVQATNEKLFF
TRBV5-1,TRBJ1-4,CASSGTGDTNEKLFF
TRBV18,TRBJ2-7,CASSGSSSEQYF
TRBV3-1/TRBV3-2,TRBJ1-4,CASSQARDRTTNEKLFF
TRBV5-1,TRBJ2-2,CASSLVTVNTGELFF
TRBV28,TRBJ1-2,CASSLYPDKYGYTF
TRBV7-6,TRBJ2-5,CASSSQGLGETQYF
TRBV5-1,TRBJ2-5,CASSWDRDQETQYF
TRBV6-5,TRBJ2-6,CASSYGRTGANVLTF
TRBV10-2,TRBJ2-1,CAASAGGGYNEQFF
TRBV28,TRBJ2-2,CASSSSGRATGELFF
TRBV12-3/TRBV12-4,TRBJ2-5,CASSRTVPETQYF
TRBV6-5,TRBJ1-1,CASRARGLNTEAFF